This T cell receptor beta chain was retrieved from a study of T cell responses to AZD1222 COVID-19 vaccine. Study summary: Second-dose intervals of approximately 4 or approximately 12 weeks were pooled. Study-wide findings and caveats: Spike-specific TCR breadth and depth grew following two AZD1222 doses.

As concerns this clone: The antigen is not known.

Germline values: CDR1 MNHNY, CDR2 SVGAGI (reference sequence). Trimming stripped 6 bases from V and 2 bases from J, with 10 bases between. This CDR3 region has 13 residues. Sequencing was performed with immunoSEQ multiplex PCR; in TCRdb, only in-frame clones are kept and a portion is missing. The sample has over 150,000 clones, more than 90% seen once. This sequence was found in an adult in good health. The chain carries TRBV6-6 and TRBJ1-1; no clear D. The sequences come from peripheral blood, collected on day 0 of AZD1222 vaccination. The CDR3 DNA is TGTGCCAGCAGCCAGAGCAGCAACACTGAAGCTTTCTTT. This gives the protein CASSQSSNTEAFF.